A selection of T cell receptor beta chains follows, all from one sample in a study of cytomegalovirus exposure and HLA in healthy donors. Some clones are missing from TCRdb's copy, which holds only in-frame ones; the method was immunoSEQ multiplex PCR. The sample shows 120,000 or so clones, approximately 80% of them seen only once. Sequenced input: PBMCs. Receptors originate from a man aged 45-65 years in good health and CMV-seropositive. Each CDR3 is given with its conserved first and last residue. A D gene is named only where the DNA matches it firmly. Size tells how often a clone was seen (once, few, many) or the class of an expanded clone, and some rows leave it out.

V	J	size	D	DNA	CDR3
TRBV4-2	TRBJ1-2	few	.	TGTGCCAGCAGTCTAACCAAAGACGAGCAGAGGGAGGATGGCTACACCTTC	CASSLTKDEQREDGYTF
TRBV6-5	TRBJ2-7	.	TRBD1	TGTGCCAGCACCCAGGACAGGATGCTTTCCTACGAGCAGTACTTC	CASTQDRMLSYEQYF
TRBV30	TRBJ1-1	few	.	TGTGCCTGGAATCGCAGGGTGGACACTGAAGCTTTCTTT	CAWNRRVDTEAFF
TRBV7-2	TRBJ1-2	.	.	TGTGCCAGCAGCGCACCTGGGGGGTATGGCTACACCTTC	CASSAPGGYGYTF
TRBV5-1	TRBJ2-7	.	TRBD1	TGCGCCAGCAGCGGTTCCGGGACAGGGGCTGCCGAGCAGTACTTC	CASSGSGTGAAEQYF
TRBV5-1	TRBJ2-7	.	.	TGCGCCAGCAGCTTTGCAGGGGCCTACGAGCAGTACTTC	CASSFAGAYEQYF
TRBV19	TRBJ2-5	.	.	TGTGCCAGTAGTGTCTATCCAAAAGAGACCCAGTACTTC	CASSVYPKETQYF
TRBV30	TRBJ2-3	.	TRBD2	TGTGCCGGACGGACTAGCGGAAACACAGATACGCAGTATTTT	CAGRTSGNTDTQYF
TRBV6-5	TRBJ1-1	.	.	TGTGCCAGCAGTTCCCCCCGGGGGGACACTGAAGCTTTCTTT	CASSSPRGDTEAFF
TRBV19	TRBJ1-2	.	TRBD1	TGTGCCAGTAGTCCTAGCCCGGGACAGGGGATCGAAGGCTACACCTTC	CASSPSPGQGIEGYTF
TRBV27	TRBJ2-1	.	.	TGTGCCAGCAGAGAGAACAATGAGCAGTTCTTC	CASRENNEQFF
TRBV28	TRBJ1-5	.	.	TGTGCCAGCAGGGGAGGGTCTAATAGCAATCAGCCCCAGCATTTT	CASRGGSNSNQPQHF
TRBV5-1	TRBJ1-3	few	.	TGTGCCAGCAGCTCTTGGTACAGTTCTGGAAACACCATATATTTT	CASSSWYSSGNTIYF
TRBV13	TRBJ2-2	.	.	TGTGCCAGCTTCGGACGGGGGGCCCCTACCGGGGAGCTGTTTTTT	CASFGRGAPTGELFF
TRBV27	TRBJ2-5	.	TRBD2	TGTGCCAGCAGGCCCACTAGCGCCTCCTTGAGGGAGACCCAGTACTTC	CASRPTSASLRETQYF
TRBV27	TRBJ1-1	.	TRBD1	TGTGCCAGCAGTCCTATACAGGGGGCTGGGGCTGAAGCTTTCTTT	CASSPIQGAGAEAFF
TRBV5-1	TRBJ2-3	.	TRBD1	TGCGCCAGCTTCCCCGGGACAGGGGCGATGGATACGCAGTATTTT	CASFPGTGAMDTQYF
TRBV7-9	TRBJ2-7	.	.	TGTGCCAGCAGCTTAGACCCCACAGGGAACGAGCAGTACTTC	CASSLDPTGNEQYF
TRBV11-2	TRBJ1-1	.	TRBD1	TGTGCCAGCAAAAGGACAGGGCCCCTGAACACTGAAGCTTTCTTT	CASKRTGPLNTEAFF
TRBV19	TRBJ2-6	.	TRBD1	TGTGCCAGTAGTACCCGGGACAGCTCTGGGGCCAACGTCCTGACTTTC	CASSTRDSSGANVLTF
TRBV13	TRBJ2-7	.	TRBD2	TGTGCCAGCGCCGCTAGCGGGGAAACCTACGAGCAGTACTTC	CASAASGETYEQYF
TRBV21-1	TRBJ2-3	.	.	TGTGCCAGCACTATGGGACAGATAAAAACAGATACGCAGTATTTT	CASTMGQIKTDTQYF
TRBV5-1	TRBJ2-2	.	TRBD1	TGCGCCAGCAGCTTACAGGGGGCCATCAACACCGGGGAGCTGTTTTTT	CASSLQGAINTGELFF
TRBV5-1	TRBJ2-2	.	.	TGCGCCAGCAGCCCCTGGAGCCGTGACACCGGGGAGCTGTTTTTT	CASSPWSRDTGELFF
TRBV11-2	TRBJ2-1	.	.	TGTGCCAGCAAGCCGGGGAACGCCCTTCTCCCCTACAATGAGCAGTTCTTC	CASKPGNALLPYNEQFF
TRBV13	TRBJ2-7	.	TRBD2	TGTGCCAGCAGCTTAGGCCCGGGGGGGCAGAACTCCTACGAGCAGTACTTC	CASSLGPGGQNSYEQYF
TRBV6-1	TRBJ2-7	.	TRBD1	TGTGCCAGTGCTACTCCGGGACAGGGGGACCGGAGTAAGTACTTC	CASATPGQGDRSKYF
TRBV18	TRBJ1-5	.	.	TGTGCCAGCTCGCGAGACTATCAGCCCCAGCATTTT	CASSRDYQPQHF
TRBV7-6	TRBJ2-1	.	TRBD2	TGTGCCAGCAGCTCAAGACTTACTAGCGGGAGCATGAATGAGCAGTTCTTC	CASSSRLTSGSMNEQFF
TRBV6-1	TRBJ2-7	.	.	TGTGCCAGCAGTGAAGCGGCAGGGCAGACCTACGAGCAGTACTTC	CASSEAAGQTYEQYF
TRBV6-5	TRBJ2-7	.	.	TGTGCCAGCCGGCAGGGAGGACCCCCCTACGAGCAGTACTTC	CASRQGGPPYEQYF
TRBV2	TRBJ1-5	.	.	TGTGCCAGCAGGGCTGACATTAGCAATCAGCCCCAGCATTTT	CASRADISNQPQHF
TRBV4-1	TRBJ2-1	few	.	TGCGCCAGCAGCCAAGACGGATCGGAGCACAATGAGCAGTTCTTC	CASSQDGSEHNEQFF
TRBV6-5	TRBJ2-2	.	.	TGTGCCAGCAGGTTGGACAGCACGAACACCGGGGAGCTGTTTTTT	CASRLDSTNTGELFF
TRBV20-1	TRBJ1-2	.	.	TGCAGTGCTAGTCCCCTCTATGGCTACACCTTC	CSASPLYGYTF
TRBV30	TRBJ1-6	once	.	TGTGCGCGGGGCACGGGAGGGGGTTCACCCCTCCACTTT	CARGTGGGSPLHF
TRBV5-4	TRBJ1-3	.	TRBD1	TGTGCCAGCAGCTTAGACAGGGCTGGAAACACCATATATTTT	CASSLDRAGNTIYF
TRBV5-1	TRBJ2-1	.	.	TGCGCCAGCAGCGTTGAAGCGGGCCCAGGGAATGAGCAGTTCTTC	CASSVEAGPGNEQFF
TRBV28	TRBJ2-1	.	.	TGTGCCAGCAGTCCCGGGACGGGGGACTACAATGAGCAGTTCTTC	CASSPGTGDYNEQFF
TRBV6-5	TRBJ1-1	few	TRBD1	TGTGCCAGCAGTTACTCGGGCAGGGGGAGGACTGAAGCTTTCTTT	CASSYSGRGRTEAFF
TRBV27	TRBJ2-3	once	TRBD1	TGTGCCAGCAGCTTTAGGGGACAGGGGGCGATTGGGACAGATACGCAGTATTTT	CASSFRGQGAIGTDTQYF
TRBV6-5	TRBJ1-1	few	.	TGTGCCAGCAGCCCCGGGAGGGGGTGGGGCACTGAAGCTTTCTTT	CASSPGRGWGTEAFF
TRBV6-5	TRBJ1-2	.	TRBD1	TGTGCCAGCAGTTACGCGTCGGGACAGAGCTATGGCTACACCTTC	CASSYASGQSYGYTF
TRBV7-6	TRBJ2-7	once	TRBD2	TGTGCCAGCAGCTTACAGTTTTGGACTAGCGGGAGCTACGAGCAGTACTTC	CASSLQFWTSGSYEQYF
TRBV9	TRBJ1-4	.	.	TGTGCCAGCAGCGTAGACGAGGGACTTAATGAAAAACTGTTTTTT	CASSVDEGLNEKLFF
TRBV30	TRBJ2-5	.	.	TGTGCCTGGAGTCCCGGGAGTAGCCACAGTGAGACCCAGTACTTC	CAWSPGSSHSETQYF
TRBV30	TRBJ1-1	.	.	TGTGCCTGGAGTCTCGGGAGTGGGAACACTGAAGCTTTCTTT	CAWSLGSGNTEAFF
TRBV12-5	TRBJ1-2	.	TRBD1	TGTGCTAGTGGCCGGGACAGCCACTATGGCTACACCTTC	CASGRDSHYGYTF
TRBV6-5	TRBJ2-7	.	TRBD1	TGTGCCAGCAGAGACCCCGGGACAGGGGGGATCGAGCAGTACTTC	CASRDPGTGGIEQYF
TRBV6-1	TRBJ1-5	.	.	TGTGCCAGCAGTGAAGTACAGGTCAATCAGCCCCAGCATTTT	CASSEVQVNQPQHF
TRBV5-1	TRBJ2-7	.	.	TGCGCCAGCAGCCCCCAGGGCGTTGGACCCTACGAGCAGTACTTC	CASSPQGVGPYEQYF